The T cell receptor (beta chain) under discussion was sequenced for a study of shared clonotypes between healthy human individuals. V lost 3 bases to trimming and J lost 4 bases; unmatched junction nucleotides: 3. The germline CDR1 and CDR2 sequences are KGHSH and LQKENI. This CDR3 comprises 13 residues. Sequencing was performed with immunoSEQ multiplex PCR; in TCRdb, only in-frame clones are kept and a portion is missing. The sample contains some 2,000,000 clones, approximately 94% of which appear only once. Findings of the study overall: Memory subsets generally showed smaller estimated richness than naive subsets did.

As concerns this clone: Antigen: not known. Other DNA sequences within the sample encode an identical CDR3.

The sequencing sample was made of naive CD4+ T cells sorted from blood. Subset here: CD45RA+ positively selected. The V and J genes are TRBV18 and TRBJ2-7; 7 nucleotides line up with TRBD2. The TCR sequence derives from a man between 18 and 35 years old in good health. This CDR3 reads CASSPSGGYEQYF. The CDR3 nucleotides are TGTGCCAGCTCACCTTCGGGGGGATACGAGCAGTACTTC.